This TCR beta chain was sequenced during a study of T-cell reconstitution after alpha-beta-depleted transplantation in children. General study results and limits: T-cell counts and diversity at one year following transplant were attributed mainly to newly produced T cells.

This clonotype was recorded a few times. The antigen is undetermined. A TCRbeta library incorporating unique molecular identifiers was prepared. TCRdb processed the PCR reads anew with MiXCR; each CDR3 protein has one entry. Of 97,000 or so distinct CDR3 sequences in the sample, less than 6% were seen once. Germline V gives CDR1 MNHEY, CDR2 SVGAGI. CDR3 size: 14 residues. V lost 4 bases and J lost 3, with 13 bases in between. The rearrangement links TRBV6-5 to TRBJ2-7, with D maybe TRBD2 (5 bases). The source of this sequence is a female patient between 2 and 15 years old who had a stem cell transplant for Fanconi anemia, so the T cells may come from the graft donor. Sequencing used PBMCs, mostly from graft donor cells, obtained 60 days after TCRalphabeta/CD19-depleted stem cell transplant. CDR3 residues: CASSSTLEGYEQYF. CDR3 DNA sequence: TGTGCCAGCAGTTCGACCCTCGAGGGCTACGAGCAGTACTTC.